This T cell receptor beta chain derives from a study of T cells in Graves' hyperthyroidism and ophthalmopathy. Findings of the study overall: Blood held most thyroid clonotypes expanded above 0.001 frequency.

Turning to this clonotype: The antigen remains undetermined.

Authors of the study amplified TCR beta CDR3 regions from RNA transcripts. When the TCR CDR3 underwent first-round RT-PCR, the HTBI primer set was used. TCRdb reanalysed the multiplex PCR reads using MiXCR and keeps one entry per CDR3 protein. The sample includes roughly 500,000 distinct CDR3 sequences, roughly 16% seen only once; the top ten take about 29%. Germline V gene sequence: CDR1 DFQATT, CDR2 SNEGSKA (reference sequence). V dropped 6 bases and J dropped 0; count of bases not matched to a gene: 7. This CDR3 spans 14 amino acids. The sequence derives from a woman in her 30s with Graves' ophthalmopathy. The source material was blood. The V call is TRBV20-1, the J call TRBJ2-7; 8 nucleotides line up with TRBD2. In DNA form, the CDR3 reads TGCAGTGCCCGACGCAGCGGGGGCTCCTACGAGCAGTACTTC. Amino acids: CSARRSGGSYEQYF.